Each of the 14 T cell receptor beta chains below was sequenced from the same sample in a study of blood T cells in healthy people across ages. A second PCR of roughly 7 to 11 cycles used a sample-barcoded 5' primer and a J-beta primer mix. TCRdb re-called the 5' RACE reads through MiXCR, storing one row per CDR3 protein. The sample includes about 1,800,000 distinct CDR3 sequences, under 30% of them seen just once. Input material: blood. The receptors were gathered from a woman in her 30s in good health.

This clonotype was counted at least ten times. The chain carries TRBV28 and TRBJ2-7, with TRBD2 as a possible D gene (5 bases). The length of the CDR3 is 15 residues. V was pared by 5 bases and J by 3 bases, with 17 bases between. Germline CDR1 MDHEN, CDR2 SYDVKM. In nucleotides, the CDR3 is TGTGCCAGCAGTGGGTCGGGAACTAACATCTACGAGCAGTACTTC. Translated: CASSGSGTNIYEQYF.

V and J are TRBV5-1 and TRBJ2-3, with D maybe TRBD2 (6 bases). Germline loops: CDR1 SGHRS, CDR2 YFSETQ. The CDR3 consists of 14 residues. Trimming took off 0 bases at V and 4 bases at J, with 9 bases between the two ends. The CDR3 nucleotides are TGCGCCAGCAGCTTGGAGGCGGGATCAGATACGCAGTATTTT. Amino acids: CASSLEAGSDTQYF.

This chain links TRBV20-1 with TRBJ2-5; 7 bases agree with TRBD2. The germline gives CDR1 DFQATT, CDR2 SNEGSKA (reference sequence). The junction had 3 bases not matched to a gene; V was cut back by 5 bases and J by 3 bases. The CDR3 sequence is 12 residues long. CDR3 region: CSAFGTKETQYF. The DNA for the CDR3 is TGCAGTGCTTTCGGGACTAAAGAGACCCAGTACTTC.

This clonotype was counted many times. The chain employs TRBV12-3 or TRBV12-4 and TRBJ2-7, with D perhaps matching TRBD1 (8 bases). The CDR3 is made up of 15 amino acids. Between the trimmed V and J ends, which lost 2 bases and 3 bases, there was a span of 14 bases. The CDR3 sequence: CASSLSGTGHYEQYF. The CDR3 nucleotides read TGTGCCAGCAGTTTAAGCGGGACAGGCCACTACGAGCAGTACTTC.

This clonotype was observed many times. The chain joins TRBV20-1 to TRBJ2-1; D may be TRBD1 (6 bases). The CDR3 extends over 15 amino acids. V gave up 3 bases and J gave up 5 bases, with 17 bases separating them. Germline assignment: CDR1 DFQATT and CDR2 SNEGSKA (reference sequence). This CDR3 reads CSASAPWGRNNEQFF. CDR3 sequence (DNA): TGCAGTGCTAGCGCTCCCTGGGGGCGAAACAATGAGCAGTTCTTC.

V gene TRBV9 combines with J gene TRBJ1-1, with D perhaps matching TRBD1 (6 bases). From germline, CDR1 is SGDLS and CDR2 YYNGEE. V shed 4 bases and J shed 0 bases, with 16 bases lying between them. CDR3 length: 16 residues. The DNA of the CDR3 is TGTGCCAGCAGCCCCATGGGGGGCGGTCTGAACACTGAAGCTTTCTTT. Translating it yields CASSPMGGGLNTEAFF. The full variable domain, with the rest looked up from reference TRBV9 and TRBJ1-1, is DSGVTQTPKHLITATGQRVTLRCSPRSGDLSVYWYQQSLDQGLQFLIQYYNGEERAKGNILERFSAQQFPDLHSELNLSSLELGDSALYFCASSPMGGGLNTEAFFGQGTRLTVV.

In regard to this clonotype: One end of the junction varies from germline; a read error may be responsible. The chain is built from TRBV10-3 and TRBJ1-1; D gene unclear. The CDR3 runs 14 residues. The germline V gene encodes CDR1 ENHRY and CDR2 SYGVKD. For the CDR3, the DNA is TGTGCCGTCAGTGTAAACGCCTTGAACACTGAAGCTTTCTTT. Amino acids: CAVSVNALNTEAFF.

The V gene is TRBV11-2, the J gene TRBJ2-1; 8 nucleotides agree with TRBD2. The CDR3 totals 16 residues. The trim removed 5 bases at V and 6 bases at J, leaving 12 bases unmatched. Germline V gene data show CDR1 as SGHAT and CDR2 as FQNNGV. The CDR3: CASSVIRPSGFNEQFF. CDR3 bases: TGTGCCAGCAGCGTTATCCGTCCTAGCGGGTTCAATGAGCAGTTCTTC.

A few counts support this clonotype. The chain links TRBV20-1 to TRBJ1-4, with TRBD1 matching 8 bases. The CDR3 runs 14 residues. CDR1 and CDR2 from the germline V gene are DFQATT and SNEGSKA (reference sequence). V trimming: 6 bases; J trimming: 3 bases; junction bases outside the gene matches: 6. This CDR3 is CSAATGGANEKLFF. Here the CDR3 DNA reads TGCAGTGCAGCCACAGGGGGTGCTAATGAAAAACTGTTTTTT.

This clonotype was picked up many times. The CDR3 loop is CASSLRRGQNSPLHF. In DNA, the CDR3 is TGCGCCAGCAGCTTGAGGAGGGGACAGAATTCACCCCTCCACTTT. The rearrangement joins TRBV5-1 to TRBJ1-6; TRBD1 matches at 7 bases. Germline CDR1 SGHRS, CDR2 YFSETQ. The V and J ends lost 1 base and 7 bases, in that order; junction bases with no gene match: 5. This CDR3 region has 15 residues.

In this sample, this clonotype turned up a few times. This rearrangement joins TRBV6-2 or TRBV6-3 to TRBJ2-1, with D possibly TRBD1 on 6 matching bases. Deletions cut 2 bases from V and 0 bases from J, with 11 bases between. Germline-derived CDR1 and CDR2 are MNHEY and SVGEGT. This CDR3 region has 16 residues. CDR3 residues: CASSYTGLNSYNEQFF. The CDR3 coding sequence is TGTGCCAGCAGTTACACAGGGTTGAACTCCTACAATGAGCAGTTCTTC.

This clonotype was picked up many times. The chain has TRBV20-1 and TRBJ2-7; D may correspond to TRBD1 or TRBD2 (5 bases each). V was pared by 7 bases and J by 1 base, with 14 bases between. The CDR3 extends over 13 amino acids. Germline CDR1 DFQATT, CDR2 SNEGSKA (reference sequence). CDR3 region: CSGRGEGSYEQYF. The CDR3 region has the DNA TGCAGTGGTAGGGGAGAAGGTTCCTACGAGCAGTACTTC.

The genes are TRBV9 and TRBJ1-1; TRBD1 matches at 7 bases. Germline-derived CDR1 and CDR2 are SGDLS and YYNGEE. The CDR3 is 15 amino acids. V shed 2 bases and J 0 bases; nucleotides not matched to a gene: 4. CDR3 sequence (DNA): TGTGCCAGCAGCGTCGAGGGACAGCTGAACACTGAAGCTTTCTTT. It yields the protein CASSVEGQLNTEAFF.

This clonotype was detected only a few times. The chain links TRBV20-1 to TRBJ1-5; TRBD1 agrees at 9 bases. The CDR3 loop spans 16 amino acids. The ends lost 5 bases at V and 7 bases at J; junction bases unmatched: 15. Germline CDR1 reads DFQATT; CDR2 reads SNEGSKA (reference sequence). The CDR3 DNA follows: TGCAGTGCTGAAGAACCTACCGGGACAGGGTTACAGCCCCAGCATTTT. Protein product: CSAEEPTGTGLQPQHF.